This entry concerns a single T cell receptor beta chain. Its cognate antigen is unknown. This sample is part of a study of T cell responses to AZD1222 COVID-19 vaccine. The repertoire was sequenced with immunoSEQ multiplex PCR; TCRdb's copy has only in-frame clones and lacks some. The sample records 95,000 to 150,000 clones, nearly 90% being singletons. Study-wide results and caveats: Possibly, clonal diversity was underestimated; donors were largely white British and included more females. The peak T cell response came first, and repertoires were sampled only after it.

Trimming took 5 bases from V and 6 from J, leaving 14 bases between them. Germline CDR1 reads SGHVS; CDR2 reads FNYEAQ. The CDR3 has 15 residues. This chain connects TRBV7-6 to TRBJ1-6; TRBD1 might be the D (5 bases). This receptor was taken from an adult in good health. This specimen consisted of peripheral blood, obtained on day 0 of AZD1222 vaccination. The CDR3 loop is CASSRRQSFNSPLHF. The CDR3 DNA reads TGTGCCAGCAGCCGAAGACAGTCATTTAATTCACCCCTCCACTTT.